The rows below give T cell receptor beta chains drawn from one sample of a study of blood T cell repertoires in COVID-19. This table comes from immunoSEQ multiplex PCR, and its TCRdb copy is limited to in-frame clones, with some not included. The sample shows around 250,000 clones, around 85% of them seen only once. Sequenced sample: peripheral blood. The receptors stem from a man aged 50-60 years with active or convalescent COVID-19. CDR3s include the opening cysteine and the closing phenylalanine or tryptophan. D genes are given only for firm matches. Some rows mark clone size as missing; the rest say once, few, many or name a class of expanded clone.

v_gene: TRBV28; j_gene: TRBJ2-1; abundance: once; d_gene: TRBD2; CDR3aa: CASSLRGLAGVNEQFF; CDR3nt: TGTGCCAGCAGTTTAAGGGGACTAGCGGGAGTTAATGAGCAGTTCTTC
v_gene: TRBV18; j_gene: TRBJ2-1; abundance: NA; d_gene: NA; CDR3aa: CASSPRENEQFF; CDR3nt: TGTGCCAGCTCACCACGCGAGAATGAGCAGTTCTTC
v_gene: TRBV18; j_gene: TRBJ1-2; abundance: NA; d_gene: TRBD1; CDR3aa: CASSPPYRGGYGYTF; CDR3nt: TGTGCCAGCTCACCACCCTACAGGGGCGGCTATGGCTACACCTTC
v_gene: TRBV11-2; j_gene: TRBJ2-1; abundance: NA; d_gene: TRBD2; CDR3aa: CASSLEGRGLAGGPGNEQFF; CDR3nt: TGTGCCAGCAGCTTAGAGGGTAGGGGGCTAGCGGGAGGGCCGGGGAATGAGCAGTTCTTC
v_gene: TRBV15; j_gene: TRBJ2-1; abundance: NA; d_gene: TRBD2; CDR3aa: CATSRGPGGRDEQFF; CDR3nt: TGTGCCACCAGCAGAGGCCCGGGAGGTAGGGATGAGCAGTTCTTC
v_gene: TRBV28; j_gene: TRBJ1-1; abundance: NA; d_gene: NA; CDR3aa: CASRHTRGGGKNTEAFF; CDR3nt: TGTGCCAGCAGACATACCAGGGGTGGAGGAAAGAACACTGAAGCTTTCTTT
v_gene: TRBV30; j_gene: TRBJ1-5; abundance: NA; d_gene: NA; CDR3aa: CAWSHGQSRNQPQHF; CDR3nt: TGTGCCTGGAGTCACGGACAGAGTAGAAATCAGCCCCAGCATTTT
v_gene: TRBV5-4; j_gene: TRBJ2-3; abundance: NA; d_gene: NA; CDR3aa: CASSLDRSTDTQYF; CDR3nt: TGTGCCAGCAGCTTGGACAGGAGCACAGATACGCAGTATTTT
v_gene: TRBV19; j_gene: TRBJ1-4; abundance: NA; d_gene: TRBD1; CDR3aa: CASSMDPPGQGGEKLFF; CDR3nt: TGTGCCAGTAGTATGGATCCTCCGGGACAGGGGGGTGAAAAACTGTTTTTT
v_gene: TRBV18; j_gene: TRBJ2-6; abundance: NA; d_gene: TRBD1; CDR3aa: CASPLGQGETSGANVLTF; CDR3nt: TGTGCCAGCCCATTAGGACAGGGCGAAACCTCTGGGGCCAACGTCCTGACTTTC
v_gene: TRBV9; j_gene: TRBJ1-4; abundance: NA; d_gene: NA; CDR3aa: CASSLQVSNEKLFF; CDR3nt: TGTGCCAGCAGCTTACAGGTTTCTAATGAAAAACTGTTTTTT
v_gene: TRBV2; j_gene: TRBJ1-5; abundance: NA; d_gene: NA; CDR3aa: CASSEEAVQPQHF; CDR3nt: TGTGCCAGCAGTGAAGAGGCGGTTCAGCCCCAGCATTTT
v_gene: TRBV29-1; j_gene: TRBJ2-1; abundance: once; d_gene: TRBD1; CDR3aa: CSVAQGVF; CDR3nt: TGCAGCGTTGCCCAGGGGGTCTTC
v_gene: TRBV12-5; j_gene: TRBJ2-1; abundance: NA; d_gene: TRBD2; CDR3aa: CASGLAGGDEQFF; CDR3nt: TGTGCTAGTGGATTAGCGGGAGGGGATGAGCAGTTCTTC
v_gene: TRBV7-9; j_gene: TRBJ2-2; abundance: NA; d_gene: NA; CDR3aa: CASSRGSEELFF; CDR3nt: TGTGCCAGCAGCCGGGGATCGGAGGAGCTGTTTTTT
v_gene: TRBV18; j_gene: TRBJ2-1; abundance: NA; d_gene: TRBD2; CDR3aa: CASSLAGGSLNEQFF; CDR3nt: TGTGCCAGCTCACTAGCGGGAGGGTCTCTCAATGAGCAGTTCTTC
v_gene: TRBV11-3; j_gene: TRBJ2-1; abundance: NA; d_gene: NA; CDR3aa: CASSLTFYNEQFF; CDR3nt: TGTGCCAGCAGCTTGACTTTCTACAATGAGCAGTTCTTC
v_gene: TRBV18; j_gene: TRBJ1-2; abundance: NA; d_gene: TRBD1; CDR3aa: CASSPGTGFDGYTF; CDR3nt: TGTGCCAGCTCACCCGGGACAGGTTTCGATGGCTACACCTTC
v_gene: TRBV6-5; j_gene: TRBJ1-5; abundance: NA; d_gene: TRBD1; CDR3aa: CASNQDTGGNQPQHF; CDR3nt: TGTGCCAGCAACCAAGATACAGGGGGAAATCAGCCCCAGCATTTT
v_gene: TRBV29-1; j_gene: TRBJ2-7; abundance: NA; d_gene: NA; CDR3aa: CSVEGTEGNEQYF; CDR3nt: TGCAGCGTTGAAGGGACAGAGGGCAACGAGCAGTACTTC
v_gene: TRBV18; j_gene: TRBJ1-1; abundance: NA; d_gene: TRBD1; CDR3aa: CASSLDRAATFF; CDR3nt: TGTGCCAGCTCACTGGACAGGGCCGCTACTTTCTTT
v_gene: TRBV6-1; j_gene: TRBJ2-7; abundance: NA; d_gene: NA; CDR3aa: CASSVSQIREGYEQYF; CDR3nt: TGTGCCAGCAGTGTGTCACAGATACGGGAAGGCTACGAGCAGTACTTC
v_gene: TRBV18; j_gene: TRBJ2-5; abundance: NA; d_gene: NA; CDR3aa: CASSSDRKETQYF; CDR3nt: TGTGCCAGCTCATCGGACAGAAAAGAGACCCAGTACTTC
v_gene: TRBV27; j_gene: TRBJ2-2; abundance: NA; d_gene: TRBD1; CDR3aa: CASSLGQTNTGELFF; CDR3nt: TGTGCCAGCAGTTTGGGACAGACGAACACCGGGGAGCTGTTTTTT
v_gene: TRBV10-3; j_gene: TRBJ2-1; abundance: NA; d_gene: TRBD2; CDR3aa: CAISRFSLADYNEQFF; CDR3nt: TGTGCCATCAGTAGATTCAGTCTAGCGGATTACAATGAGCAGTTCTTC
v_gene: TRBV7-3; j_gene: TRBJ2-7; abundance: NA; d_gene: TRBD2; CDR3aa: CASSLGSGSSYEQYF; CDR3nt: TGTGCCAGCAGCTTAGGTAGCGGGAGCTCCTACGAGCAGTACTTC
v_gene: TRBV5-1; j_gene: TRBJ1-5; abundance: NA; d_gene: TRBD1; CDR3aa: CASSLRQGPNQPQHF; CDR3nt: TGCGCCAGCAGCTTACGACAGGGCCCCAATCAGCCCCAGCATTTT
v_gene: TRBV5-6; j_gene: TRBJ1-2; abundance: NA; d_gene: NA; CDR3aa: CASSLDGFQGGYGYTF; CDR3nt: TGTGCCAGCAGCTTGGACGGGTTCCAGGGAGGGTATGGCTACACCTTC
v_gene: TRBV18; j_gene: TRBJ1-1; abundance: once; d_gene: TRBD1; CDR3aa: CASSATGENTEAFF; CDR3nt: TGTGCCAGCTCCGCGACAGGGGAGAACACTGAAGCTTTCTTT
v_gene: TRBV7-3; j_gene: TRBJ2-7; abundance: NA; d_gene: NA; CDR3aa: CASSFSGGPYEQYF; CDR3nt: TGTGCCAGCAGCTTTAGCGGAGGACCCTACGAGCAGTACTTC
v_gene: TRBV7-9; j_gene: TRBJ1-3; abundance: NA; d_gene: NA; CDR3aa: CASSLARHSGNTIYF; CDR3nt: TGTGCCAGCAGCTTAGCCAGGCACTCTGGAAACACCATATATTTT
v_gene: TRBV19; j_gene: TRBJ1-4; abundance: NA; d_gene: NA; CDR3aa: CASSSGSLEKLFF; CDR3nt: TGTGCCAGTAGTTCGGGATCACTTGAAAAACTGTTTTTT
v_gene: TRBV19; j_gene: TRBJ2-7; abundance: NA; d_gene: TRBD1; CDR3aa: CASTAGTDSGFPQYF; CDR3nt: TGTGCCAGTACCGCCGGGACAGATTCGGGTTTCCCGCAGTACTTC
v_gene: TRBV10-1; j_gene: TRBJ2-7; abundance: NA; d_gene: TRBD2; CDR3aa: CASSPSGSRIEQYF; CDR3nt: TGCGCCAGCAGCCCTAGCGGGAGCCGCATCGAGCAGTACTTC
v_gene: TRBV4-1; j_gene: TRBJ1-1; abundance: few; d_gene: NA; CDR3aa: CASSTRRGETEAFF; CDR3nt: TGCGCCAGCAGCACCCGACGGGGGGAGACTGAAGCTTTCTTT
v_gene: TRBV5-1; j_gene: TRBJ1-1; abundance: NA; d_gene: NA; CDR3aa: CASSLAYGMNTEAFF; CDR3nt: TGCGCCAGCAGCTTGGCCTACGGTATGAACACTGAAGCTTTCTTT
v_gene: TRBV11-2; j_gene: TRBJ2-1; abundance: NA; d_gene: NA; CDR3aa: CASSLGPGTYNEQFF; CDR3nt: TGTGCCAGCAGCTTAGGGCCCGGGACTTACAATGAGCAGTTCTTC
v_gene: TRBV9; j_gene: TRBJ1-4; abundance: NA; d_gene: NA; CDR3aa: CASSVGVTNEKLFF; CDR3nt: TGTGCCAGCAGCGTAGGAGTCACTAATGAAAAACTGTTTTTT
v_gene: TRBV11-2; j_gene: TRBJ2-4; abundance: once; d_gene: TRBD2; CDR3aa: CASNAGVGTKNIQYF; CDR3nt: TGTGCCAGCAACGCGGGAGTTGGAACCAAAAACATTCAGTACTTC
v_gene: TRBV30; j_gene: TRBJ1-1; abundance: NA; d_gene: NA; CDR3aa: CAWAIDSAGRTEAFF; CDR3nt: TGTGCCTGGGCCATAGATTCAGCGGGGCGCACTGAAGCTTTCTTT